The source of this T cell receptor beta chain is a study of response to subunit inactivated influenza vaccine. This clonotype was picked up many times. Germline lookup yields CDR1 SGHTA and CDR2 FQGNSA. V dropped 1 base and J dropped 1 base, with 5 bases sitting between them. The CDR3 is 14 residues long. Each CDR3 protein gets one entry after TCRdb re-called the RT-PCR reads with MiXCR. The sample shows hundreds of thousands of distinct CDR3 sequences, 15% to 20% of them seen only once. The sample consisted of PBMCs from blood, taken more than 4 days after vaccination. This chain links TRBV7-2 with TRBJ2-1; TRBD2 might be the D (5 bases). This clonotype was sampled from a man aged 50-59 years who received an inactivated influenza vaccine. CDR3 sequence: CASSLGRSYNEQFF. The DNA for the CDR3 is TGTGCCAGCAGCTTAGGGAGGTCCTACAATGAGCAGTTCTTC.